This T cell receptor (beta chain) was profiled in a study of graft-versus-host responses after intestinal transplantation. As for the study in general: Multivisceral, liver-intestinal, or isolated intestinal grafts went to recipients. Anti-thymocyte globulin induction, then tacrolimus and steroids for about 3 years, went to all recipients.

The CDR3 loop spans 11 amino acids. Germline V gene sequence: CDR1 LNHDA, CDR2 SQIVND (reference sequence). Trimming pared 5 bases from V and 5 bases from J, leaving 6 bases between. Of note for this clone: Its antigen is unidentified.

Study-level results: Some GvH clones were seen earlier in gut or blood, suggesting intestinal origin. Individuals carrying graft-donor T cell macrochimerism showed high graft-versus-host to host-versus-graft clonal ratios in allografts.

Only in-frame clones appear in the TCRdb table, and some are missing; sequencing was by immunoSEQ multiplex PCR. The sample comprises some 85,000 clones, 85% to 95% of which are singletons, and roughly 0.4% rests with the top ten. The sequence was collected from a human donor who was the organ donor for an intestinal transplant. The source was unstimulated CD8+ T cells sorted from spleen or lymph node cells, collected before transplant. This chain connects TRBV19 to TRBJ1-1; D remains unclear. The CDR3 bases are TGTGCCAGTAGTGGCCCGACTGAAGCTTTCTTT. Translated: CASSGPTEAFF.